One and the same sample provided the 3 T cell receptor beta chains below, sequenced in a study of cytomegalovirus exposure and HLA in healthy donors. The protocol was immunoSEQ multiplex PCR, while the TCRdb copy is restricted to in-frame clones and leaves out a portion. Seen here are some 120,000 clones, about nine tenths observed once, and the top ten hold about 1.5%. Sequencing was carried out using PBMCs. The receptor source for this set is a man aged 30 to 45 in good health and CMV-seronegative.

This clone was observed once. The chain combines TRBV10-2 with TRBJ1-5; a weak D match, TRBD1 (6 bases). Germline lookup yields CDR1 WSHSY and CDR2 SAAADI. This CDR3 region has 14 residues. V was trimmed by 7 bases and J by 7 bases, leaving 17 bases between them. This chain's CDR3 is CASTRAGEGQPQHF. Written as DNA, the CDR3 is TGCGCCAGCACCCGCGCAGGGGAAGGGCAGCCCCAGCATTTT.

CDR3 amino acids: CASTVRGSPGETQYF. CDR3 nucleotides: TGTGCCAGCACCGTGCGAGGGAGCCCAGGAGAGACCCAGTACTTC. The chain joins TRBV7-6 to TRBJ2-5; the D gene is possibly TRBD2 (5 bases). V lost 7 bases to trimming and J lost 4 bases, with 19 bases between them. The length of the CDR3 is 15 residues. CDR1 and CDR2 from the germline V gene are SGHVS and FNYEAQ.

The chain combines TRBV25-1 with TRBJ2-7; 10 bases are shared with TRBD2. The CDR3 runs 18 residues. Germline V gives CDR1 MGHDK, CDR2 SYGVNS. The V gene end was trimmed by 2 bases and the J gene end by 1 base; junction bases not matched to a gene: 11. The CDR3 sequence: CASSETAGGSGRSYEQYF. Here the CDR3 DNA reads TGTGCCAGCAGTGAAACCGCCGGGGGTAGCGGGAGGTCCTACGAGCAGTACTTC.